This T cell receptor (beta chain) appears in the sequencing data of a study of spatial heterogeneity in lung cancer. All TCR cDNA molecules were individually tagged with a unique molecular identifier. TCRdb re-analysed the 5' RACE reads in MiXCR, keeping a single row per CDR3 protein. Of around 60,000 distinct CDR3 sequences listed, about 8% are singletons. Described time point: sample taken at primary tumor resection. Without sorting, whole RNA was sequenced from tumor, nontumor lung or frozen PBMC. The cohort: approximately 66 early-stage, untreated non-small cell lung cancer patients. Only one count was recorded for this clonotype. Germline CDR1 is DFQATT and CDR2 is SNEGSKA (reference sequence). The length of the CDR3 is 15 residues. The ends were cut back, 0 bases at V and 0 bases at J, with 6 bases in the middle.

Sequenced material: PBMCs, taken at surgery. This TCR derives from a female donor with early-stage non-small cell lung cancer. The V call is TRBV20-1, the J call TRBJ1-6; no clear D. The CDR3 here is CSAREELSYNSPLHF. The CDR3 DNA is TGCAGTGCTAGAGAGGAACTCTCCTATAATTCACCCCTCCACTTT.